The T cell receptor (beta chain) under discussion was sequenced for a study of CD8+CD57+ T cells in acquired aplastic anemia. Study-wide background: Isolated CD4+ and CD8+ cells, once sorted, yielded DNA averaging around 3 ug. Study conclusions and caveats: Overlap between patients and controls comprised 25 to 30 CD8+ CDR3 sequences.

From germline, CDR1 is SGHTA and CDR2 FQGTGA. J was trimmed by 2 bases and V by 5 bases; bases with no gene match: 6. The CDR3 has 15 residues. Genomic DNA provided the template from which TCR beta VDJ and CDR3 profiles were obtained. TCRdb used MiXCR to reprocess the reads, holding one entry per CDR3 protein. This table holds 150,000 to 180,000 distinct CDR3 sequences, 40% to 65% found once. The authors sequenced patients whose flow cytometry had shown CD8+CD57+ cell expansion. Severe acquired aplastic anemia affected all patients. At blood sampling, none of the patients had yet received therapy. A word on this clonotype: The target antigen is unknown.

Sequencing was performed on sorted CD4+, CD8+, or CD8+CD57+ T cells (not recorded which) from PBMCs. The rearrangement links TRBV7-3 to TRBJ2-3; 8 bases map to TRBD1. The sequence was collected from a human donor with aplastic anemia. The CDR3 DNA sequence: TGTGCCAGCAGCCCTAACAGGGGGTTCACAGATACGCAGTATTTT. It is translated as CASSPNRGFTDTQYF.